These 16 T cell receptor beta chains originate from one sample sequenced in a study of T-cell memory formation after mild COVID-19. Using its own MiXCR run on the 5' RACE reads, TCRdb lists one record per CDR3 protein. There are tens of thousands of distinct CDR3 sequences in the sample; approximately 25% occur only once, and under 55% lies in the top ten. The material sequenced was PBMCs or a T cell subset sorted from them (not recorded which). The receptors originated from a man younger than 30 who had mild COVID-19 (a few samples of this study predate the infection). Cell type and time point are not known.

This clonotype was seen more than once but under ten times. The CDR3 coding sequence is TGCGCCAGCAGCCAATACAGGTTAGGGGCCAACGTCCTGACTTTC. It codes for CASSQYRLGANVLTF. The chain joins TRBV4-3 to TRBJ2-6, with TRBD1 as a possible D gene (5 bases). This CDR3 has 15 residues. Germline lookup yields CDR1 LGHNA and CDR2 YSLEER. The V gene lost 2 bases and the J gene lost 4 bases, with 9 bases spanning the gap.

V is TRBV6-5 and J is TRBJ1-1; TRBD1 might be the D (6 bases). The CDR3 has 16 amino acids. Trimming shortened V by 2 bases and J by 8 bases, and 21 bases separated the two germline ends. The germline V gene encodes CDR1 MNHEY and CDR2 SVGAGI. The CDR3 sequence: CASSYGQGTPNLEAFF. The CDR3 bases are TGTGCCAGCAGTTACGGCCAGGGGACCCCTAACTTGGAAGCTTTCTTT.

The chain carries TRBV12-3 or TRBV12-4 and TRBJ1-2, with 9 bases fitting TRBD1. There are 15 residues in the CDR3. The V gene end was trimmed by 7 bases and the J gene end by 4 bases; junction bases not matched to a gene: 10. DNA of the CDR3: TGTGCCAGCACCTTCCGGACAGGGGACGTCTATGGCTACACCTTC. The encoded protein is CASTFRTGDVYGYTF.

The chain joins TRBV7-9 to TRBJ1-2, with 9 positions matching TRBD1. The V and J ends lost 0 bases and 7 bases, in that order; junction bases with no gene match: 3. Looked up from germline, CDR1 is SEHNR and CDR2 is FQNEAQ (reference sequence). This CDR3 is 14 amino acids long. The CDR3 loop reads CASSLADRGSGYTF. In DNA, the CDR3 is TGTGCCAGCAGCTTAGCGGACAGGGGTAGTGGCTACACCTTC.

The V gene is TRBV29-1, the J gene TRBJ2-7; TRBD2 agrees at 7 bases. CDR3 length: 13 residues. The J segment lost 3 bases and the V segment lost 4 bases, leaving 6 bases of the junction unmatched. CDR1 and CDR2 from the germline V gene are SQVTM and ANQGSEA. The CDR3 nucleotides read TGCAGCGTTGTGGGAGGGTCGGGCTACGAGCAGTACTTC. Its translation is CSVVGGSGYEQYF.

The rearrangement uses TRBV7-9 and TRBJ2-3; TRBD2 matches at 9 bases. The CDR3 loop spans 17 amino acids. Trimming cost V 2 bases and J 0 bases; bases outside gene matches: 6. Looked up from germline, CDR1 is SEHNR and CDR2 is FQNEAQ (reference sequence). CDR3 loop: CASSLSLAGQSTDTQYF. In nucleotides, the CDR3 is TGTGCCAGCAGCTTAAGCCTAGCGGGGCAAAGCACAGATACGCAGTATTTT.

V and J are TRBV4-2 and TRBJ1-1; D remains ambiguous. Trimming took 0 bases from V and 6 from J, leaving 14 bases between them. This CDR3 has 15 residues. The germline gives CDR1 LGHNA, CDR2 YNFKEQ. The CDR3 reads CASSQESGGSPEAFF. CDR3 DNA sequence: TGTGCCAGCAGCCAAGAATCTGGCGGGTCTCCTGAAGCTTTCTTT.

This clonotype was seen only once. CDR3 amino acids: CASSMGVGELFF. CDR3 coding DNA: TGTGCCAGTAGTATGGGAGTCGGGGAGCTGTTTTTT. The chain joins TRBV19 to TRBJ2-2, with D possibly being TRBD2 (5 bases). From germline, CDR1 is LNHDA and CDR2 SQIVND (reference sequence). There are 12 residues in the CDR3. Deletions cut 3 bases from V and 7 bases from J, with 6 bases between.

The CDR3 region has the DNA TGTGCCAGCAGCATAAGTAAAAACACCATATATTTT. Amino acids: CASSISKNTIYF. The chain uses TRBV11-2 and TRBJ1-3; no clear D. Germline CDR1 is SGHAT and CDR2 is FQNNGV. V was cut by 5 bases and J by 6 bases, with 8 bases left in between. This CDR3 comprises 12 residues.

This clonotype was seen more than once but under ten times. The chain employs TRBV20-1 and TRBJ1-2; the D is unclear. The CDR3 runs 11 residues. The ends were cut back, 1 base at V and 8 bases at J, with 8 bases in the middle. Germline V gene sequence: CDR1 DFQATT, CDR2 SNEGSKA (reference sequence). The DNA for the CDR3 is TGCAGTGCTAGAGGATTGGACGGCTACACCTTC. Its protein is CSARGLDGYTF.

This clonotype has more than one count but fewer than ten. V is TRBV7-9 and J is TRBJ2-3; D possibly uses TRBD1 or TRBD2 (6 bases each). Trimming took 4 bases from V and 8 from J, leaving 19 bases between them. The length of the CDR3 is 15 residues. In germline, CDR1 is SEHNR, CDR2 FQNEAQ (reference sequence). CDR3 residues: CASSSPGARVFTQYF. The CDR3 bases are TGTGCCAGCAGCTCACCGGGGGCCCGTGTTTTTACGCAGTATTTT.

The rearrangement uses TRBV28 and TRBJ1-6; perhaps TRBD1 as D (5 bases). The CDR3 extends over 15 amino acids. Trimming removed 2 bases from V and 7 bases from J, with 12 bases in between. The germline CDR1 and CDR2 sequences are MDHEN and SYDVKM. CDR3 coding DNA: TGTGCCAGCAGTTTAGGGGCCGAACTCAATTCACCCCTCCACTTT. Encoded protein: CASSLGAELNSPLHF.

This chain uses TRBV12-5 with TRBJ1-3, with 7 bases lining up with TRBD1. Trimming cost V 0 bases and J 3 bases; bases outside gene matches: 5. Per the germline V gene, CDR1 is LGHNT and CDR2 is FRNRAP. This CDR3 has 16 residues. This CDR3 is CASGLVWTGGGNTIYF. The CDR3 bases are TGTGCTAGTGGTTTGGTGTGGACAGGCGGTGGAAACACCATATATTTT.

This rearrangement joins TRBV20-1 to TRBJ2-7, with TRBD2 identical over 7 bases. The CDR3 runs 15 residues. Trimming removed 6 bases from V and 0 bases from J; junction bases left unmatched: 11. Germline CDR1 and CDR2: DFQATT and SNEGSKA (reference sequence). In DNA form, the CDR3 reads TGCAGTGCCCGGGGGGTCACTTGGAGCTCCTACGAGCAGTACGTC. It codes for CSARGVTWSSYEQYV.

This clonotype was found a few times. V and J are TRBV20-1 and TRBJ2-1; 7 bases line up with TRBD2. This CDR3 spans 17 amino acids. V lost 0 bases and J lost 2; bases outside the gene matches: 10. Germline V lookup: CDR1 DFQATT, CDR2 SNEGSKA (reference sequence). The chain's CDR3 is CSARDHLGRGTYNEQFF. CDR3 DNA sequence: TGCAGTGCTAGAGATCATTTAGGGCGGGGGACCTACAATGAGCAGTTCTTC.

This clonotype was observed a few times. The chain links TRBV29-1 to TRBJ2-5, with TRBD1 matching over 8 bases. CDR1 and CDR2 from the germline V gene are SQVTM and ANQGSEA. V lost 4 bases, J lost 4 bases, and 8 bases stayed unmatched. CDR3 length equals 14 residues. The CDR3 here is CSVAPRGQGETQYF. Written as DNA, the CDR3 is TGCAGCGTTGCTCCCAGGGGGCAAGGAGAGACCCAGTACTTC.